A single sample is the source of the 19 T cell receptor beta chains below, sequenced in a study of T cells in Graves' hyperthyroidism and ophthalmopathy. What was amplified from RNA transcripts were TCR beta CDR3 regions. RT-PCR in the first round (using the HTBI primer set) targeted the TCR CDR3. TCRdb re-called the multiplex PCR reads with MiXCR, one entry per CDR3 protein. The repertoire holds some 300,000 distinct CDR3 sequences, around 13% seen once, with roughly 7.9% in the top ten. Input material: blood. Receptor source: a woman in her thirties or forties with Graves' hyperthyroidism.

In its sample, this clonotype was seen a few times. The gene calls are TRBV9 and TRBJ2-1; 10 bases are a match to TRBD2. CDR1 and CDR2 from the germline V gene are SGDLS and YYNGEE. The CDR3 runs to 15 residues. V lost 1 base to trimming and J lost 8 bases; unmatched junction nucleotides: 6. CDR3 coding DNA: TGTGCCAGCAGCGTAAATCCAGCGGGAGGGTATGAGCAGTTCTTC. Protein sequence: CASSVNPAGGYEQFF.

The J gene is TRBJ1-2, the V gene TRBV14; D remains unclear. Germline CDR1 reads SGHDN; CDR2 reads FVKESK. The V end was cut by 2 bases, the J end by 4 bases, with 11 bases between. The CDR3 runs to 14 residues. For the CDR3, the DNA is TGTGCCAGCAGCCAATCAAGCGGGAGCTATGGCTACACCTTC. It specifies CASSQSSGSYGYTF. Looking up the rest from reference TRBV14 and TRBJ1-2 gives the full variable domain: EAGVTQFPSHSVIEKGQTVTLRCDPISGHDNLYWYRRVMGKEIKFLLHFVKESKQDESGMPNNRFLAERTGGTYSTLKVQPAELEDSGVYFCASSQSSGSYGYTFGSGTRLTVV.

This clonotype was seen a single time. A much larger clone differs by one base, so this may be a read error. The CDR3 loop is CASSWGRRAYNEQYF. In DNA form, the CDR3 reads TGTGCCAGCAGTTGGGGGAGGAGGGCCTACAATGAGCAGTACTTC. V is TRBV12-3 or TRBV12-4 and J is TRBJ2-1; TRBD2 is a possible D gene (6 bases). The better agreement between TRBJ2-7 and the DNA end casts doubt on the J call. This CDR3 region has 15 residues.

In its sample, this clonotype was seen many times. The chain combines TRBV12-3 or TRBV12-4 with TRBJ1-5; D unclear. The CDR3 runs to 12 residues. V lost 5 bases and J lost 3, with 5 bases in between. Here the CDR3 reads CASSGNNQPQHF. The CDR3, as DNA: TGTGCCAGCAGTGGGAACAATCAGCCCCAGCATTTT.

This clonotype came up many times. The chain is built from TRBV6-1 and TRBJ1-5, with D possibly TRBD1 on 6 matching bases. Germline assignment: CDR1 MNHNS and CDR2 SASEGT. V was pared by 4 bases and J by 5 bases, with 18 bases between. The CDR3 covers 16 residues. The CDR3 sequence is CASSASRTASYQPQHF. DNA of the CDR3: TGTGCCAGCAGTGCGAGCAGGACAGCCAGCTATCAGCCCCAGCATTTT.

V usage is TRBV12-3 or TRBV12-4 and J usage is TRBJ2-1; D perhaps matches TRBD2 (6 bases). Between the trimmed V and J ends, which lost 3 bases and 4 bases, there was a span of 19 bases. The CDR3 loop spans 17 amino acids. For the CDR3, the DNA is TGTGCCAGCAGTTTCCCCCCCCCGACTAGTGCGTACAATGAGCAGTTCTTC. It is translated as CASSFPPPTSAYNEQFF.

V is TRBV7-9 and J is TRBJ2-7, with 12 nucleotides matching TRBD2. Germline V gene data show CDR1 as SEHNR and CDR2 as FQNEAQ (reference sequence). The V gene end was trimmed by 4 bases and the J gene end by 2 bases; junction bases not matched to a gene: 3. This CDR3 comprises 15 residues. CDR3 nucleotides: TGTGCCAGCAGCTCTAGCGGGAGGGGTCCCTACGAGCAGTACTTC. It encodes CASSSSGRGPYEQYF.

This clonotype was counted many times. The chain joins TRBV7-8 to TRBJ2-7, with D uncertain. This CDR3 has 14 residues. Germline V gene lookup returns CDR1 SGHVS and CDR2 FQNEAQ. V lost 7 bases and J lost 3, with 16 bases in between. The CDR3 loop is CASIEKHGNYEQYF. The CDR3 bases are TGTGCCAGCATAGAAAAACATGGCAACTACGAGCAGTACTTC.

This clonotype has ten or more counts. The V gene is TRBV18, the J gene TRBJ1-3, with D unresolved. CDR1 is KGHSH, CDR2 LQKENI, per germline. The CDR3 is 14 amino acids. The V and J ends lost 1 base and 0 bases respectively, with 4 bases between them. The CDR3 DNA reads TGTGCCAGCTCACCACGGACCTCTGGAAACACCATATATTTT. Translating gives CASSPRTSGNTIYF.

This clonotype was counted only a few times. This chain uses TRBV7-9 with TRBJ2-1, with 8 nucleotides matching TRBD1. There are 15 residues in the CDR3. The trim removed 1 base at V and 8 bases at J, leaving 7 bases unmatched. CDR1 SEHNR and CDR2 FQNEAQ come from the germline V gene (reference sequence). The CDR3 bases are TGTGCCAGCAGCTTAGTGGGGACAGGTTTAGATGAGCAGTTCTTC. The encoded protein is CASSLVGTGLDEQFF.

This clonotype was seen many times. The V and J genes are TRBV11-2 and TRBJ2-1; 14 bases fit TRBD2. Per germline, CDR1 SGHAT and CDR2 FQNNGV. This CDR3 region has 14 residues. V shed 5 bases, J shed 6 bases, and the junction held 0 bases outside the gene matches. Written as DNA, the CDR3 is TGTGCCAGCAGCGGGACTAGCGGGAGCAATGAGCAGTTCTTC. Residues: CASSGTSGSNEQFF.

The rearrangement joins TRBV28 to TRBJ1-1; D unclear. Trimming took off 3 bases at V and 6 bases at J, with 17 bases between the two ends. Germline assignment: CDR1 MDHEN and CDR2 SYDVKM. The CDR3 has 15 residues. In nucleotides, the CDR3 is TGTGCCAGCAGTTTGAATAGCGAATCGGGCGCTGAAGCTTTCTTT. It encodes CASSLNSESGAEAFF. Full variable domain (missing parts from reference TRBV28 and TRBJ1-1): DVKVTQSSRYLVKRTGEKVFLECVQDMDHENMFWYRQDPGLGLRLIYFSYDVKMKEKGDIPEGYSVSREKKERFSLILESASTNQTSMYLCASSLNSESGAEAFFGQGTRLTVV.

This clonotype came up many times. One end of the junction is discordant with germline, which a read error may explain. The rearrangement uses TRBV2 and TRBJ2-1; D might be TRBD2 (6 bases). Per the germline V gene, CDR1 is SNHLY and CDR2 is FYNNEI. The CDR3 spans 16 residues. Here the CDR3 DNA reads TGTGCCAGCAATGATCGCGGGAAAGGGTCCTGCAATGAGCAGTTCTTC. This encodes CASNDRGKGSCNEQFF.

The chain employs TRBV7-3 and TRBJ2-1, with 8 bases aligning to TRBD2. This CDR3 contains 15 residues. The germline gives CDR1 SGHTA, CDR2 FQGTGA. V dropped 1 base and J dropped 3; count of bases not matched to a gene: 2. The CDR3 loop reads CASSLRLAHYNEQFF. The CDR3 region has the DNA TGTGCCAGCAGCTTAAGACTAGCGCACTACAATGAGCAGTTCTTC.

This clonotype appeared a few times. This sequence joins TRBV5-5 and TRBJ2-3; no clear D. The CDR3 spans 14 residues. The germline gives CDR1 SGHKS, CDR2 YYEKEE (reference sequence). Trimming shortened V by 2 bases and J by 2 bases, and 9 bases separated the two germline ends. Here the CDR3 reads CASSLLSNTDTQYF. In DNA form, the CDR3 reads TGTGCCAGCAGCTTACTCTCGAACACAGATACGCAGTATTTT.

This clonotype was recorded at least ten times. The chain links TRBV7-9 to TRBJ1-1; a weak D match, TRBD1 (5 bases). The CDR3 is 16 residues long. V lost 1 base to trimming and J lost 0 bases, with 12 bases between them. The germline gives CDR1 SEHNR, CDR2 FQNEAQ (reference sequence). The CDR3 DNA is TGTGCCAGCAGCTTAGTCGGGGGAGGCATGAACACTGAAGCTTTCTTT. Encoded protein: CASSLVGGGMNTEAFF. The full variable domain, completed using reference TRBV7-9 and TRBJ1-1, is DTGVSQNPRHKITKRGQNVTFRCDPISEHNRLYWYRQTLGQGPEFLTYFQNEAQLEKSRLLSDRFSAERPKGSFSTLEIQRTEQGDSAMYLCASSLVGGGMNTEAFFGQGTRLTVV.

This clonotype was counted only a few times. The CDR3 is CSAGTSGLYNEQFF. The DNA for the CDR3 is TGCAGTGCTGGTACTAGCGGGCTTTACAATGAGCAGTTCTTC. This chain joins TRBV20-1 and TRBJ2-1; 9 positions agree with TRBD2. Germline values: CDR1 DFQATT, CDR2 SNEGSKA (reference sequence). The CDR3 has 14 amino acids. Trimming cost V 5 bases and J 4 bases; bases outside gene matches: 6.

The chain employs TRBV2 and TRBJ1-3, with D perhaps matching TRBD1 (6 bases). CDR3 length equals 15 residues. Germline V lookup: CDR1 SNHLY, CDR2 FYNNEI. V was cut by 6 bases and J by 5 bases, with 17 bases left in between. CDR3 residues: CASRMTTDRRNTIYF. In nucleotides, the CDR3 is TGTGCCAGCAGGATGACTACGGACAGAAGAAACACCATATATTTT.

In this sample, this clonotype turned up a few times. The chain couples TRBV19 to TRBJ2-2; the D gene is possibly TRBD1 (6 bases). V lost 7 bases and J lost 4, with 13 bases in between. The CDR3 totals 14 residues. Looked up from germline, CDR1 is LNHDA and CDR2 is SQIVND (reference sequence). The CDR3 protein is CASTLRGGTGELFF. In DNA form, the CDR3 reads TGTGCCAGTACCCTACGAGGGGGCACCGGGGAGCTGTTTTTT.